These T cell receptor beta chains were read from a single sample in a study of vaccination and CD4 T cells after COVID-19. TCRdb reprocessed the PCR reads with MiXCR, giving one entry per CDR3 protein. The repertoire holds about 11,000 distinct CDR3 sequences, with 77% as singletons. Antigens for these TCRs are unknown. The sequenced sample consisted of CD4+ T cells from blood, cultured in vitro. The receptors shown here come from a human donor who had recovered from COVID-19. CDR3s include the opening cysteine and the closing phenylalanine or tryptophan. The D gene is left open where the match is weak. Clone size is stated in some rows and not others, as once, few, many or a class when expanded.

V	size	D	J	CDR3	DNA
TRBV12-3/TRBV12-4	-	-	TRBJ1-5	CASSSNVGPQHF	TGTGCCAGCAGCTCGAACGTGGGGCCCCAGCATTTT
TRBV19	-	TRBD1	TRBJ1-5	CASSILTGGFKNQPQHF	TGTGCCAGTAGTATTCTCACAGGGGGCTTTAAAAATCAGCCCCAGCATTTT
TRBV6-1	large	-	TRBJ1-2	CASSTVLAGGYTF	TGTGCCAGCAGTACCGTATTGGCGGGGGGCTACACCTTC
TRBV6-2/TRBV6-3	-	-	TRBJ2-5	CASTGSRLTQYF	TGTGCCAGCACGGGCTCTAGATTGACCCAGTACTTC
TRBV6-2/TRBV6-3	-	TRBD1	TRBJ1-2	CASSLEAGTGRNYGYTF	TGTGCCAGCAGTCTTGAGGCCGGGACAGGGCGTAACTATGGCTACACCTTC
TRBV15	-	-	TRBJ1-3	CATSREGTRASGNTIYF	TGTGCCACCAGCAGAGAAGGCACACGGGCCTCTGGAAACACCATATATTTT
TRBV7-9	-	-	TRBJ1-1	CASTVPGTPSNTEAFF	TGTGCCAGCACCGTGCCCGGGACCCCCTCGAACACTGAAGCTTTCTTT
TRBV7-2	-	TRBD2	TRBJ2-5	CASSLGSGLVVETQYF	TGTGCCAGCAGCTTAGGTTCCGGACTAGTGGTGGAGACCCAGTACTTC
TRBV6-1	-	-	TRBJ1-6	CASRTRARPNSPLHF	TGTGCCAGCAGGACCAGGGCCCGGCCTAATTCACCCCTCCACTTT
TRBV6-1	few	-	TRBJ2-7	CASSVTYYEQYF	TGTGCCAGCAGTGTCACCTACTACGAGCAGTACTTC
TRBV27	-	TRBD2	TRBJ2-1	CASSLLAGVGEQFF	TGTGCCAGCAGTTTACTAGCGGGAGTAGGTGAGCAGTTCTTC
TRBV5-8	-	-	TRBJ2-1	CASSQDHRYYNEQFF	TGCGCCAGCAGCCAAGATCACAGATACTACAATGAGCAGTTCTTC
TRBV10-2	-	-	TRBJ1-3	CASSERGSSGNTIYF	TGCGCCAGCAGTGAGCGGGGCAGCTCTGGAAACACCATATATTTT
TRBV7-9	-	-	TRBJ1-2	CASSLTGFNGYTF	TGTGCCAGCAGCTTAACAGGGTTCAATGGCTACACCTTC
TRBV28	-	-	TRBJ1-3	CASLSPQGHLTGNTIYF	TGTGCCAGCCTCTCTCCCCAGGGACACCTTACTGGAAACACCATATATTTT
TRBV7-6	few	-	TRBJ2-7	CASSFGNSYEQYF	TGTGCCAGCAGCTTTGGTAATTCCTACGAGCAGTACTTC
TRBV20-1	-	-	TRBJ1-5	CSARDLVGGRDSNQPQHF	TGCAGTGCTAGAGATCTCGTCGGGGGGAGGGATAGCAATCAGCCCCAGCATTTT
TRBV7-2	-	-	TRBJ2-7	CASSSQQGTYEQYF	TGTGCCAGCAGCAGCCAACAGGGAACCTACGAGCAGTACTTC
TRBV5-1	-	-	TRBJ1-1	CASSSLMGTEAFF	TGCGCCAGCAGCTCCCTTATGGGGACTGAAGCTTTCTTT
TRBV7-2	-	-	TRBJ1-2	CASSLTGNGYTF	TGTGCCAGCAGCTTAACCGGGAATGGCTACACCTTC
TRBV20-1	few	TRBD1	TRBJ2-5	CSASPQGALETQYF	TGCAGTGCTAGTCCACAGGGGGCGTTAGAGACCCAGTACTTC
TRBV19	-	TRBD2	TRBJ2-3	CASSTTASGSRNTQYF	TGTGCCAGTAGTACCACGGCTAGCGGGAGTCGTAATACGCAGTATTTT
TRBV24-1	few	-	TRBJ1-5	CATSVQGTQPQHF	TGTGCCACCAGCGTACAGGGAACGCAGCCCCAGCATTTT
TRBV20-1	-	-	TRBJ2-5	CSAGEWKETQYF	TGCAGTGCTGGGGAATGGAAAGAGACCCAGTACTTC
TRBV20-1	-	-	TRBJ1-2	CSARRPQGGHYGYTF	TGCAGTGCTAGACGTCCCCAGGGCGGGCACTATGGCTACACCTTC
TRBV7-2	few	-	TRBJ1-5	CASSSQGTVGQPQHF	TGTGCCAGCAGCTCACAGGGTACGGTGGGTCAGCCCCAGCATTTT
TRBV20-1	once	TRBD1	TRBJ1-1	CSAREKGQANTEAFF	TGCAGTGCTAGAGAAAAGGGACAGGCGAACACTGAAGCTTTCTTT
TRBV7-9	-	-	TRBJ2-5	CASSALLSQETQYF	TGTGCCAGCAGCGCGTTACTCAGCCAAGAGACCCAGTACTTC
TRBV6-2/TRBV6-3	-	-	TRBJ2-2	CATINTDTGELFF	TGTGCCACCATAAATACGGACACCGGGGAGCTGTTTTTT
TRBV7-3	-	-	TRBJ2-7	CASSLYPSSHEQYF	TGTGCCAGCAGCTTATACCCTAGCTCCCACGAGCAGTACTTC
TRBV28	-	-	TRBJ1-2	CASSLTARVYGYTF	TGTGCCAGCAGTTTAACGGCGAGGGTCTATGGCTACACCTTC
TRBV6-1	-	TRBD1	TRBJ2-4	CASTNRGQNIQYF	TGTGCCAGCACTAACAGGGGGCAAAACATTCAGTACTTC
TRBV11-2	-	TRBD2	TRBJ2-5	CASSFLASGQETQYF	TGTGCCAGCAGCTTCTTGGCTAGCGGCCAAGAGACCCAGTACTTC
TRBV6-1	-	TRBD1	TRBJ1-2	CASRSDRGRGYTF	TGTGCCAGCAGATCAGACAGGGGTAGGGGCTACACCTTC
TRBV7-9	medium-sized	-	TRBJ2-1	CASSFSGSNEQFF	TGTGCCAGCAGCTTCTCAGGGAGCAATGAGCAGTTCTTC
TRBV25-1	-	-	TRBJ1-6	CASQFEGNSPLHF	TGTGCCAGCCAGTTCGAAGGGAATTCACCCCTCCACTTT
TRBV19	medium-sized	-	TRBJ2-4	CASNLQAGYIQYF	TGTGCCAGTAATCTTCAGGCGGGGTACATTCAGTACTTC
TRBV27	-	TRBD2	TRBJ2-3	CASSYPSLAGRTDTQYF	TGTGCCAGCAGTTACCCCTCACTAGCGGGTCGCACAGATACGCAGTATTTT
TRBV6-1	-	-	TRBJ1-1	CASRRQNRDKGAFF	TGTGCCAGCAGGAGACAAAACCGGGACAAGGGAGCTTTCTTT
TRBV7-9	-	-	TRBJ1-1	CASRRTAEAFF	TGTGCCAGCAGAAGGACAGCTGAAGCTTTCTTT
TRBV20-1	-	-	TRBJ1-2	CSARVGQGLGYTF	TGCAGTGCTAGAGTAGGGCAGGGATTGGGCTACACCTTC
TRBV6-5	-	-	TRBJ1-5	CASSYPGETGNQPQHF	TGTGCCAGCAGTTACCCCGGGGAGACGGGCAATCAGCCCCAGCATTTT
TRBV6-2/TRBV6-3	-	TRBD1	TRBJ1-2	CASRVGTGGRYTF	TGTGCCAGCAGAGTAGGGACAGGGGGACGCTACACCTTC
TRBV20-1	-	TRBD2	TRBJ2-2	CSARGTRANTGELFF	TGCAGTGCTAGAGGGACTAGGGCTAACACCGGGGAGCTGTTTTTT
TRBV20-1	-	TRBD1	TRBJ1-2	CSARDRSRGRGLVGYTF	TGCAGTGCTAGAGATCGGAGTCGTGGCAGGGGGCTTGTTGGCTACACCTTC
TRBV15	-	-	TRBJ1-3	CATRLSGGNTIYF	TGTGCCACCAGACTTTCAGGTGGAAACACCATATATTTT
TRBV11-2	-	-	TRBJ2-5	CASSSARGETQYF	TGTGCCAGCAGCTCGGCCCGAGGGGAGACCCAGTACTTC
TRBV19	-	TRBD2	TRBJ2-3	CASNLRAGTDTQYF	TGTGCCAGTAACCTAAGAGCGGGAACAGATACGCAGTATTTT
TRBV4-1	-	-	TRBJ1-5	CASSQDGGMMPQHF	TGCGCCAGCAGCCAAGACGGGGGAATGATGCCCCAGCATTTT
TRBV15	-	-	TRBJ1-5	CATSRTRGLTVQPQHF	TGTGCCACCAGCAGAACCCGGGGACTAACCGTTCAGCCCCAGCATTTT
TRBV29-1	-	-	TRBJ1-2	CSVQGALANYGYTF	TGCAGCGTTCAAGGGGCCCTAGCTAACTATGGCTACACCTTC
TRBV15	-	-	TRBJ2-7	CATARGAREQYF	TGTGCCACCGCCCGAGGGGCCCGCGAGCAGTACTTC
TRBV29-1	-	TRBD2	TRBJ2-1	CSASGRAPNEQFF	TGCAGCGCTAGCGGGAGGGCCCCCAATGAGCAGTTCTTC
TRBV7-9	-	-	TRBJ2-5	CASSLGGGKETQYF	TGTGCCAGCAGCTTAGGTGGAGGAAAAGAGACCCAGTACTTC
TRBV6-1	-	TRBD1	TRBJ1-2	CASSVDRGIPYGYTF	TGTGCCAGCAGTGTTGACAGGGGGATTCCCTATGGCTACACCTTC
TRBV6-1	-	TRBD1	TRBJ1-1	CASSRRVGQRRRYTEAFF	TGTGCCAGCAGTCGGCGGGTGGGACAGCGGAGGAGGTACACTGAAGCTTTCTTT
TRBV5-4	once	TRBD2	TRBJ2-2	CASSPSIAGGPGIGELFF	TGTGCCAGCAGCCCATCAATAGCGGGAGGGCCCGGTATCGGGGAGCTGTTTTTT
TRBV21-1	-	-	TRBJ2-3	CASSKVRRYTDTQYF	TGTGCCAGCAGCAAAGTTAGGAGGTACACAGATACGCAGTATTTT
TRBV4-1	-	-	TRBJ2-7	CASSQVHTGPYEQYF	TGCGCCAGCAGCCAAGTCCACACAGGGCCCTACGAGCAGTACTTC
TRBV20-1	medium-sized	TRBD1	TRBJ1-5	CSAPRTGGQPQHF	TGCAGTGCTCCTCGGACAGGGGGCCAGCCCCAGCATTTT